The T cell receptor beta chain under discussion was sequenced for a study of T-cell memory formation after mild COVID-19. Study information: TCR clustering was largely donor specific.

Trimming left V 5 bases short and J 2 bases short, with 18 bases between. The CDR3 consists of 16 residues. Germline CDR1 SEHNR, CDR2 FQNEAQ (reference sequence). Comments on this clonotype: What it binds is not known.

Study-wide results and caveats: CD4+ contracting clones were mainly CM and EM; CD8+ ones, EMRA. Some clones that responded turned up in pre-infection memory, which suggests that cross-reactive memory joined in.

The authors produced TCR alpha and TCR beta cDNA libraries with sample barcodes and UMIs by 5'RACE using constant-segment primers. MiXCR, run by TCRdb on the 5' RACE reads, gives a single entry per CDR3 protein. The data contain 350,000 to 500,000 distinct CDR3 sequences, about 20% of them singletons. This clonotype originated in a man between 18 and 29 years old who had mild COVID-19 (a few samples of this study predate the infection). Cell type and time point are not known. V usage is TRBV7-9 and J usage is TRBJ1-1; D is perhaps TRBD1 (5 bases). Sequenced sample: PBMCs or a T cell subset sorted from them (not recorded which). The CDR3 bases are TGTGCCAGCAGCCAATCCGCGGGACTAGGAAACACTGAAGCTTTCTTT. This sequence encodes CASSQSAGLGNTEAFF.